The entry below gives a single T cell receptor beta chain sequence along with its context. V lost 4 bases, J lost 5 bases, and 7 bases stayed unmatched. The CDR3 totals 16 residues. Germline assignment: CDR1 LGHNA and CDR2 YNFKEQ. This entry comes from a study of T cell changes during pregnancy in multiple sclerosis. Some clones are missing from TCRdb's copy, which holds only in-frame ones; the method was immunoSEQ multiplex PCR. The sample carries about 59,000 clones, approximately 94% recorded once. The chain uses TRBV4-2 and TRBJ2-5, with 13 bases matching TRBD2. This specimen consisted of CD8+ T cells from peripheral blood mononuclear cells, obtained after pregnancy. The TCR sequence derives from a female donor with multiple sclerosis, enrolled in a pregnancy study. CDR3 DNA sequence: TGTGCCAGCAGCCCCGGGACTAGCGGGATGGGGGAGACCCAGTACTTC. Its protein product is CASSPGTSGMGETQYF.